The 29 T cell receptor beta chains reported below all come from one sample, sequenced in a study of blood T cell repertoires in COVID-19 (dated by TCRdb to the early 2020s). Libraries were constructed by the immunoSEQ multiplex PCR assay. Held by TCRdb, this immuneACCESS table contains in-frame sequences only and omits some clones. Under half of the omission traces to an unresolved V gene where checked; the cause of the rest is unknown. For this sample there are tens of thousands of clones; approximately 86% appear just once. The ten largest clones take up just under 3% of the sample. The sequencing input was peripheral blood. The receptors come from a woman of 80 years or more with acute or convalescent COVID-19.

This clone was seen just once. For the CDR3, the DNA is TGTGCCAGCAGCACCCACCAGGGATGGAGCTCTGGAAACACCATATATTTT. The encoded protein is CASSTHQGWSSGNTIYF. The chain links TRBV7-2 to TRBJ1-3; maybe TRBD1 (5 bases). CDR1 SGHTA and CDR2 FQGNSA come from the germline V gene. The CDR3 is 17 residues long. Trimming removed 5 bases from V and 0 bases from J, with 17 bases in between.

The chain employs TRBV9 and TRBJ2-5; no reliable D call. This CDR3 is 15 amino acids long. Germline-derived CDR1 and CDR2 are SGDLS and YYNGEE. V was pared by 0 bases and J by 2 bases, with 11 bases between. The CDR3 nucleotides are TGTGCCAGCAGCGTAGGGAGCGCCGCGCAAGAGACCCAGTACTTC. Translating it yields CASSVGSAAQETQYF.

V is TRBV11-2 and J is TRBJ2-5; 10 bases fit TRBD2. Looked up from germline, CDR1 is SGHAT and CDR2 is FQNNGV. CDR3 length equals 16 residues. V lost 3 bases, J lost 9 bases, and 13 bases stayed unmatched. The CDR3 spells CASSFLAGGRNGAQYF. DNA for the CDR3: TGTGCCAGCAGCTTTTTAGCGGGGGGCCGAAACGGGGCCCAGTACTTC.

The chain employs TRBV12-3 or TRBV12-4 and TRBJ1-1; no reliable D call. The CDR3 consists of 13 residues. V was trimmed by 3 bases and J by 0 bases, leaving 5 bases between them. For the CDR3, the DNA is TGTGCCAGCAGTTTTTCGGTGAACACTGAAGCTTTCTTT. Translated, it gives CASSFSVNTEAFF.

The chain joins TRBV3-1 (or the pseudogene TRBV3-2) to TRBJ1-5; 7 positions agree with TRBD1. The CDR3 loop spans 14 amino acids. CDR1 is LGHDT, CDR2 YNNKEL, per germline (reference sequence). V lost 5 bases to trimming and J lost 2 bases; unmatched junction nucleotides: 3. This CDR3 reads CASSRGLGNQPQHF. The CDR3 coding sequence is TGTGCCAGCAGCAGGGGGCTGGGCAATCAGCCCCAGCATTTT.

The J gene is TRBJ2-1, the V gene TRBV6-5; D is possibly TRBD2 (6 bases). Trimming left V 6 bases short and J 6 bases short, with 18 bases between. The germline V gene encodes CDR1 MNHEY and CDR2 SVGAGI. CDR3 size: 15 residues. The CDR3 DNA sequence: TGTGCCAGCAGCCGTGGGACTCAAGGCGGCAATGAGCAGTTCTTC. Translating gives CASSRGTQGGNEQFF.

In this sample, this clone turned up a few times. This chain connects TRBV6-2 or TRBV6-3 to TRBJ1-6, with 7 bases matching TRBD1. This CDR3 region has 13 residues. Trimming cost V 6 bases and J 8 bases; bases outside gene matches: 4. Germline-derived CDR1 and CDR2 are MNHEY and SVGEGT. Here the CDR3 reads CASSYTGDSPLHF. The CDR3 nucleotides are TGTGCCAGCAGCTATACAGGGGATTCACCCCTCCACTTT.

The chain recombines TRBV5-6 with TRBJ2-7, with D perhaps TRBD1 (5 bases). The germline V and J ends were trimmed by 1 base and 6 bases, with 17 bases remaining between them. The CDR3 consists of 15 residues. Germline loops: CDR1 SGHDT, CDR2 YYEEEE. CDR3 amino acids: CASSLYARVEAEQYF. The CDR3 region has the DNA TGTGCCAGCAGCTTGTATGCCAGGGTAGAGGCCGAGCAGTACTTC.

V usage is TRBV4-1 and J usage is TRBJ1-2; 7 nucleotides agree with TRBD1. In germline, CDR1 is MGHRA, CDR2 YSYEKL. Trimming took 3 bases from V and 4 from J; bases not matched to a gene: 11. This CDR3 comprises 16 residues. This CDR3 reads CASSHPADRVGYGYTF. The CDR3 coding sequence is TGCGCCAGCAGCCACCCCGCAGACAGGGTCGGCTATGGCTACACCTTC.

The chain is built from TRBV7-2 and TRBJ1-1; a possible D gene is TRBD1 (5 bases). This CDR3 spans 14 amino acids. Germline-derived CDR1 and CDR2 are SGHTA and FQGNSA. With 3 bases removed from V and 0 bases from J, the gap between germline ends came to 8 bases. In DNA, the CDR3 is TGTGCCAGCAGCTTCGGGGGAATGAACACTGAAGCTTTCTTT. It specifies CASSFGGMNTEAFF.

This chain joins TRBV7-9 and TRBJ1-1; D is uncertain. V was shortened by 7 bases and J by 1 base, with 16 bases between the two germline ends. Germline values: CDR1 SEHNR, CDR2 FQNEAQ (reference sequence). This CDR3 has 15 residues. CDR3: CASTDATWANTEAFF. The DNA for the CDR3 is TGTGCCAGCACCGATGCAACTTGGGCGAACACTGAAGCTTTCTTT.

The CDR3 DNA sequence: TGTGCCAGCAGCTTAATCTTGAACACTGAAGCTTTCTTT. This translates into CASSLILNTEAFF. V is TRBV5-5 and J is TRBJ1-1, with unresolved D. Germline V gives CDR1 SGHKS, CDR2 YYEKEE (reference sequence). CDR3 length: 13 residues. V lost 2 bases and J lost 0, with 5 bases in between.

The rearrangement uses TRBV6-6 and TRBJ1-5; D perhaps matches TRBD1 (5 bases). The CDR3 consists of 16 residues. Trimming cost V 3 bases and J 4 bases, with 16 bases left between them. Germline V gene data show CDR1 as MNHNY and CDR2 as SVGAGI (reference sequence). For the CDR3, the DNA is TGTGCCAGCAGTTATAAACAGGAGCCAGTTAATCAGCCCCAGCATTTT. It codes for CASSYKQEPVNQPQHF.

The V call is TRBV30, the J call TRBJ2-1; 8 nucleotides align to TRBD2. Looked up from germline, CDR1 is GTSNPN and CDR2 is SVGIG (reference sequence). This CDR3 region has 12 residues. The trim removed 3 bases at V and 10 bases at J, leaving 5 bases unmatched. The CDR3 sequence is CAWSGGAAEQFF. The CDR3 coding sequence is TGTGCCTGGAGCGGGGGGGCCGCGGAGCAGTTCTTC.

The chain links TRBV10-1 to TRBJ1-4; 8 bases are a match to TRBD1. There are 14 residues in the CDR3. In germline, CDR1 is WNHNN, CDR2 SYGVQD (reference sequence). Trimming removed 6 bases from V and 5 bases from J; junction bases left unmatched: 5. The CDR3 sequence: CASRNRGKNEKLFF. In DNA form, the CDR3 reads TGCGCCAGCAGGAACAGGGGGAAGAATGAAAAACTGTTTTTT.

The rearrangement uses TRBV2 and TRBJ1-1, with 7 positions matching TRBD1. The CDR3 totals 14 residues. From germline, CDR1 is SNHLY and CDR2 FYNNEI. V trimming: 6 bases; J trimming: 5 bases; junction bases outside the gene matches: 9. CDR3 DNA sequence: TGTGCCAGCAGAACGAACAGGGGCGAGACTGAAGCTTTCTTT. Amino acid sequence: CASRTNRGETEAFF.

The genes are TRBV20-1 and TRBJ2-3, with D unclear. Germline V gene lookup returns CDR1 DFQATT and CDR2 SNEGSKA (reference sequence). V dropped 3 bases and J dropped 1 base, with 11 bases sitting between them. The length of the CDR3 is 14 residues. The CDR3 coding sequence is TGCAGTGCTAGTTCAAACCGGGGCACAGATACGCAGTATTTT. This sequence encodes CSASSNRGTDTQYF.

The rearrangement joins TRBV30 to TRBJ1-5, with a weak D call TRBD1 (6 bases). The CDR3 has 16 residues. V was pared by 0 bases and J by 6 bases, with 18 bases between. The germline V gene has CDR1 GTSNPN and CDR2 SVGIG (reference sequence). Here the CDR3 reads CAWSVPRGAQFQPQHF. The CDR3 DNA sequence: TGTGCCTGGAGTGTACCGCGGGGGGCACAATTTCAGCCCCAGCATTTT.

The rearrangement links TRBV5-1 to TRBJ2-2; D remains unclear. Germline V gene sequence: CDR1 SGHRS, CDR2 YFSETQ. The V end was cut by 0 bases, the J end by 3 bases, with 6 bases between. This CDR3 has 14 amino acids. The CDR3 loop reads CASSLGRDTGELFF. The CDR3 DNA is TGCGCCAGCAGCTTGGGCCGGGACACCGGGGAGCTGTTTTTT.

The chain combines TRBV12-3 or TRBV12-4 with TRBJ1-2; D gene uncertain. The V and J ends lost 2 bases and 3 bases respectively, with 7 bases between them. The CDR3 has 13 residues. The CDR3 region is CASSLPGDYGYTF. The CDR3 DNA reads as TGTGCCAGCAGTTTACCCGGAGACTATGGCTACACCTTC.

The chain recombines TRBV7-9 with TRBJ1-4; TRBD1 matches at 7 bases. V lost 5 bases, J lost 8 bases, and 8 bases stayed unmatched. Germline CDR1 is SEHNR and CDR2 is FQNEAQ (reference sequence). The CDR3 totals 14 residues. CDR3 sequence: CASSETGEGEKLFF. The CDR3 DNA reads TGTGCCAGCAGCGAAACAGGGGAAGGAGAAAAACTGTTTTTT.

CDR3 region: CSVEGQAGELFF. For the CDR3, the DNA is TGCAGCGTTGAAGGGCAGGCCGGGGAGCTGTTTTTT. This chain joins TRBV29-1 and TRBJ2-2; D call uncertain. Germline V gene lookup returns CDR1 SQVTM and CDR2 ANQGSEA. CDR3 length: 12 residues. Trimming pared 1 base from V and 6 bases from J, leaving 6 bases between.

This clone was seen only once. The chain recombines TRBV7-2 with TRBJ1-3; D may be TRBD1 (6 bases). The CDR3 spans 14 residues. The V and J ends lost 8 bases and 0 bases respectively, with 11 bases between them. The germline V gene encodes CDR1 SGHTA and CDR2 FQGNSA. The CDR3 region has the DNA TGTGCCAGCGGACAGCGGCCCTCTGGAAACACCATATATTTT. This sequence encodes CASGQRPSGNTIYF.

The chain joins TRBV5-1 to TRBJ2-2; 15 bases fit TRBD2. This CDR3 is built from 18 residues. Unmatched junction bases numbered 8, after V lost 2 bases and J lost 6 bases. CDR1 and CDR2 from the germline V gene are SGHRS and YFSETQ. CDR3 in amino acids: CASSLRRWTSGGAGELFF. CDR3 nucleotide sequence: TGCGCCAGCAGCTTACGTCGGTGGACTAGCGGGGGGGCCGGGGAGCTGTTTTTT.

CDR3 in DNA: TGTGCCAGCAGTGAAGTCTGGGGACAGGCCAGCACAGATACGCAGTATTTT. It specifies CASSEVWGQASTDTQYF. The V gene is TRBV6-1, the J gene TRBJ2-3; 8 nucleotides agree with TRBD1. This CDR3 has 17 residues. The junction had 6 bases not matched to a gene; V was cut back by 1 base and J by 0 bases. The germline CDR1 and CDR2 sequences are MNHNS and SASEGT.

The chain links TRBV10-3 to TRBJ2-3, with a weak D call TRBD2 (5 bases). Trimming took off 7 bases at V and 4 bases at J, with 15 bases between the two ends. The CDR3 covers 14 residues. Germline CDR1 ENHRY, CDR2 SYGVKD. The CDR3 DNA is TGTGCCATCATCAAGGACCAGGAGGCAGATACGCAGTATTTT. It codes for CAIIKDQEADTQYF.

This sequence joins TRBV19 and TRBJ1-2; a weak D match, TRBD1 (5 bases). Germline values: CDR1 LNHDA, CDR2 SQIVND (reference sequence). CDR3 length: 15 residues. V lost 5 bases, J lost 6 bases, and 19 bases lay in between. The CDR3 reads CASSLGGDATDGYTF. DNA of the CDR3: TGTGCCAGTAGTCTCGGCGGGGACGCTACGGATGGCTACACCTTC.

The chain carries TRBV3-1 (or the pseudogene TRBV3-2) and TRBJ2-4, with D perhaps TRBD1 (5 bases). Germline CDR1 is LGHDT and CDR2 is YNNKEL (reference sequence). V lost 4 bases and J 7 bases, leaving 14 bases between the germline ends. The CDR3 length is 14 residues. The CDR3 sequence: CASSPRYDSNIQYF. The CDR3 bases are TGTGCCAGCAGCCCCAGGTACGACAGTAACATTCAGTACTTC.

The chain recombines TRBV3-1 (or the pseudogene TRBV3-2) with TRBJ1-1; no reliable D call. Germline V gene lookup returns CDR1 LGHDT and CDR2 YNNKEL (reference sequence). The CDR3 is made up of 13 amino acids. Trimming left V 4 bases short and J 1 base short, with 7 bases between. The CDR3 region is CASSPVGNTEAFF. The CDR3 nucleotides read TGTGCCAGCAGCCCGGTTGGGAACACTGAAGCTTTCTTT.